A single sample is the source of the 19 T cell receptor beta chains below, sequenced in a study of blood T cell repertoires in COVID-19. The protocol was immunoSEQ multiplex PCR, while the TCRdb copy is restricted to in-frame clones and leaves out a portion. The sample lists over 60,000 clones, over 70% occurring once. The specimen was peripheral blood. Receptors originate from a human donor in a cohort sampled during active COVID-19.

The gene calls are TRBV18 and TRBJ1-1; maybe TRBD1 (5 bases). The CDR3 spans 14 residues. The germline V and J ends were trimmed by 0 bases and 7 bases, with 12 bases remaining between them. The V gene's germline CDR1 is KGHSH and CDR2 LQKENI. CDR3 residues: CASSPPQGFGEAFF. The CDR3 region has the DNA TGTGCCAGCTCACCACCGCAGGGATTTGGTGAAGCTTTCTTT.

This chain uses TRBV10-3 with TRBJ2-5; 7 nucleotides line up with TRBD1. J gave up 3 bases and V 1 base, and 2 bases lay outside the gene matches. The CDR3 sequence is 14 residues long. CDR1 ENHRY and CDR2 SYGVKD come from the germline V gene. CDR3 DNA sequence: TGTGCCATCAGTGAGTGGGGACAGAAAGAGACCCAGTACTTC. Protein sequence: CAISEWGQKETQYF.

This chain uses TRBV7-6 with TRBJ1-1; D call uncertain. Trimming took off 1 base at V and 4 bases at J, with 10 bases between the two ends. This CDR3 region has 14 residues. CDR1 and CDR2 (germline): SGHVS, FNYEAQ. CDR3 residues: CASSLGMGSTEAFF. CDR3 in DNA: TGTGCCAGCAGCTTAGGTATGGGGAGCACTGAAGCTTTCTTT.

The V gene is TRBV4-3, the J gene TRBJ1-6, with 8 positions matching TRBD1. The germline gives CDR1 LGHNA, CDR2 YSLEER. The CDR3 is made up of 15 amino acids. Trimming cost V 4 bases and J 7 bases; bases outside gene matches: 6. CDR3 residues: CASSLYRDRNSPLHF. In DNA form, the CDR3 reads TGCGCCAGCAGCCTATACCGGGACAGGAATTCACCCCTCCACTTT.

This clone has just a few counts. The CDR3 spells CASSPGRGTGELFF. CDR3 sequence (DNA): TGTGCCAGCAGCCCCGGGAGGGGGACCGGGGAGCTGTTTTTT. The J gene is TRBJ2-2, the V gene TRBV7-9; 8 nucleotides line up with TRBD2. CDR3 length: 14 residues. V lost 5 bases, J lost 5 bases, and 4 bases stayed unmatched. The germline CDR1 and CDR2 sequences are SEHNR and FQNEAQ (reference sequence).

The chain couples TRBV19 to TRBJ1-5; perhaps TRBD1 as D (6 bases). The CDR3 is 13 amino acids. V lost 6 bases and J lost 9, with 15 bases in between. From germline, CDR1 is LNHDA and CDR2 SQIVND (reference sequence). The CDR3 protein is CASRRQAWGPQHF. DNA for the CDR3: TGTGCCAGTAGACGACAGGCCTGGGGGCCCCAGCATTTT.

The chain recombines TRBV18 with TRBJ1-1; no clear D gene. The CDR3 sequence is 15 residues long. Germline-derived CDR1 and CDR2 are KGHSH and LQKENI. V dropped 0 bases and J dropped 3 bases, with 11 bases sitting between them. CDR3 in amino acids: CASSPPNLRDTEAFF. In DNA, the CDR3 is TGTGCCAGCTCACCACCCAACCTTCGGGACACTGAAGCTTTCTTT.

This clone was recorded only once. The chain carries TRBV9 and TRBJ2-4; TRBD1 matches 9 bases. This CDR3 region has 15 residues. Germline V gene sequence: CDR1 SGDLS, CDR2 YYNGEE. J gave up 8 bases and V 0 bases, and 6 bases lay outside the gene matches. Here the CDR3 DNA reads TGTGCCAGCAGCGTAGGAACAGGGGGCGGGGACATTCAGTACTTC. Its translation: CASSVGTGGGDIQYF.

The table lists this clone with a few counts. CDR3 nucleotide sequence: TGTGCCAGCAGTTTATCCCCCAGAGTTGTGGGCAGTCGGATTACCGGGGAGCTGTTTTTT. It translates to CASSLSPRVVGSRITGELFF. This chain joins TRBV27 and TRBJ2-2, with D uncertain. The V gene lost 0 bases and the J gene lost 5 bases, with 25 bases spanning the gap. CDR3 size: 20 residues. Germline CDR1 is MNHEY and CDR2 is SMNVEV (reference sequence).

CDR3 in DNA: TGTGCCAGTAGCCCTCGGCAGGGAGGATCCTACGAGCAGTACTTC. As protein: CASSPRQGGSYEQYF. The chain links TRBV19 to TRBJ2-7, with D maybe TRBD2 (6 bases). V lost 6 bases and J 1 base, leaving 16 bases between the germline ends. There are 15 residues in the CDR3. Germline assignment: CDR1 LNHDA and CDR2 SQIVND (reference sequence).

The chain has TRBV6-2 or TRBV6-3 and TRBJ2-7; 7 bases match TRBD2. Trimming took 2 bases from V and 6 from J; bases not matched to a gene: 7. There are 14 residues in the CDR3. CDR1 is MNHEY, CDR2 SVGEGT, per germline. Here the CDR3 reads CASSYRGSSVEQYF. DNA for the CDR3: TGTGCCAGCAGTTACCGCGGGAGTAGTGTCGAGCAGTACTTC.

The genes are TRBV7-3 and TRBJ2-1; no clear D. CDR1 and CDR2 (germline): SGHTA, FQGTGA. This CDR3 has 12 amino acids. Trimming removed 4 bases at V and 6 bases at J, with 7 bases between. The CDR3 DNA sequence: TGTGCCAGCAGCTCGAACAGCAATGAGCAGTTCTTC. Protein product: CASSSNSNEQFF.

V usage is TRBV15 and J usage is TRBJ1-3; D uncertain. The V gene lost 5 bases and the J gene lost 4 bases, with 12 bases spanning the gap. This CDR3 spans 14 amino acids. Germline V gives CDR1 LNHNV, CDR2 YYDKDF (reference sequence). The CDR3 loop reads CATSPLGLGNTIYF. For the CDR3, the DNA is TGTGCCACCAGCCCTCTTGGTCTAGGAAACACCATATATTTT.

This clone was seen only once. This CDR3 is CASSIMGGNQPQHF. DNA for the CDR3: TGTGCCAGCAGCATTATGGGGGGAAATCAGCCCCAGCATTTT. The chain carries TRBV7-8 and TRBJ1-5; possible D gene TRBD1, 5 bases. CDR3 length: 14 amino acids. In germline, CDR1 is SGHVS, CDR2 FQNEAQ. V was trimmed by 5 bases and J by 4 bases, leaving 12 bases between them. The full variable domain, its missing parts supplied by reference TRBV7-8 and TRBJ1-5, is GAGVSQSPRYKVAKRGQDVALRCDPISGHVSLFWYQQALGQGPEFLTYFQNEAQLDKSGLPSDRFFAERPEGSVSTLKIQRTQQEDSAVYLCASSIMGGNQPQHFGDGTRLSIL.

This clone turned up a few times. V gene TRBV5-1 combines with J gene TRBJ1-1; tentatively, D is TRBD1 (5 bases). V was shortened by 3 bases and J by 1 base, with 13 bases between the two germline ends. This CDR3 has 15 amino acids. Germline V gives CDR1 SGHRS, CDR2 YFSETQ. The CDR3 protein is CASSSRGGENTEAFF. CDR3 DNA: TGCGCCAGCAGCTCCCGGGGGGGGGAGAACACTGAAGCTTTCTTT.

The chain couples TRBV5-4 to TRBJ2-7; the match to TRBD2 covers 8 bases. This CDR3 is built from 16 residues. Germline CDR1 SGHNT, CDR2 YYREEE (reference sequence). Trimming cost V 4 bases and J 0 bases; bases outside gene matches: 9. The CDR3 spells CASSAAGGASSYEQYF. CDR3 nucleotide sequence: TGTGCCAGCAGCGCCGCCGGGGGGGCCAGCTCCTACGAGCAGTACTTC.

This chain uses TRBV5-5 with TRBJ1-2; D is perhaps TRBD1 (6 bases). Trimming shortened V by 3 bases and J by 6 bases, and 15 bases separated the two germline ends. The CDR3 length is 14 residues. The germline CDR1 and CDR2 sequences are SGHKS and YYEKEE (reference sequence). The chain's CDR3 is CASSWSRGSDGYTF. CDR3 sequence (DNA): TGTGCCAGCAGCTGGAGCAGGGGTTCCGATGGCTACACCTTC.

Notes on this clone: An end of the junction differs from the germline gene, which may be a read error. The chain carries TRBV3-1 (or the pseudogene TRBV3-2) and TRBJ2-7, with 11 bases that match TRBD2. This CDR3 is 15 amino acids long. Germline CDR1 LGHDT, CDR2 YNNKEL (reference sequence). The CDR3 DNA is TGTGCCAGCAGCTTAGCGGGAGGGCCCTCCGACGAGCAGTACTTC. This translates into CASSLAGGPSDEQYF.

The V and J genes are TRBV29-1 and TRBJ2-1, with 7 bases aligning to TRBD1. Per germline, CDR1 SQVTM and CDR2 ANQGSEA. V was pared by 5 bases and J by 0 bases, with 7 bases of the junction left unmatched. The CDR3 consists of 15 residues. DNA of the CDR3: TGCAGCGTTTCACAGGGGCGAAGCTCCTACAATGAGCAGTTCTTC. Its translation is CSVSQGRSSYNEQFF.